One sample yielded the 28 T cell receptor beta chains listed below, sequenced in a study of T-cell reconstitution after alpha-beta-depleted transplantation in children. A library of TCRbeta sequences, prepared with unique molecular identifiers, was generated. From the PCR reads, TCRdb called clonotypes with MiXCR, one entry per CDR3 protein. The sample has about 350,000 distinct CDR3 sequences; 15% to 20% are singletons. The specimen comprised PBMCs, mostly from graft donor cells, sampled 360 days after TCRalphabeta/CD19-depleted stem cell transplant. These receptors were collected from a male patient between 2 and 15 years old who had a stem cell transplant for acute lymphoblastic leukemia, so the T cells may come from the graft donor.

Remarks on this clonotype: The final CDR3 position lacks the conserved phenylalanine or tryptophan, pointing to a likely read error. Because the CDR3's place on the DNA is in doubt, the DNA is left out and the CDR3 is given as listed by TCRdb. The chain is built from TRBV10-3 and TRBJ2-5; the table's D call, TRBD2, has no DNA check behind it. Germline CDR1 is ENHRY and CDR2 is SYGVKD. The CDR3 is 11 residues long, counting both termini. This CDR3 reads CATATIPGTMA.

A single count supports this clonotype. This sequence joins TRBV4-2 and TRBJ2-3; 14 bases line up with TRBD2. The CDR3 covers 16 residues. J gave up 9 bases and V 0 bases, and 5 bases lay outside the gene matches. Germline V gene sequence: CDR1 LGHNA, CDR2 YNFKEQ. CDR3 sequence: CASSQDRGLAGVTQYF. CDR3 nucleotide sequence: TGTGCCAGCAGCCAAGATCGGGGACTAGCGGGAGTCACGCAGTATTTT.

This clonotype was seen many times. The chain uses TRBV1 and TRBJ2-1; the table's D gene call, TRBD2, was not cross checked with the DNA. TRBV1 has pseudogene status. The CDR3 contains 20 residues. The CDR3 coding sequence is TGCACCAGCAGCCATCGACTAGCGGTTCCAAATCCCCGCGTACACAATGAGCAGTTCTTC. As protein: CTSSHRLAVPNPRVHNEQFF.

This clonotype was found once. This chain uses TRBV24-1 with TRBJ2-1; 8 nucleotides agree with TRBD1. CDR1 and CDR2 (germline): KGHDR, SFDVKD. This CDR3 spans 15 amino acids. Trimming at V came to 7 bases and at J to 0 bases, leaving 4 bases not matched to a gene. CDR3 region: CATSGQGRSYNEQFF. For the CDR3, the DNA is TGTGCCACCAGCGGACAGGGCCGCTCCTACAATGAGCAGTTCTTC.

CDR3 nucleotides: TGTGCCAGCAGCCCTAGAACTGGCGGGAGGAACAATGAGCAGTTCTTC. This sequence encodes CASSPRTGGRNNEQFF. The genes are TRBV7-3 and TRBJ2-1, with 8 bases lining up with TRBD2. The CDR3 runs 16 residues. Germline trimming cut 5 bases from V and 5 bases from J; bases unmatched to any gene: 11. In germline, CDR1 is SGHTA, CDR2 FQGTGA.

The chain uses TRBV4-2 and TRBJ2-2; D is ambiguous. Deletions cut 2 bases from V and 0 bases from J, with 19 bases between. The CDR3 spans 19 residues. Germline CDR1 and CDR2: LGHNA and YNFKEQ. The CDR3 reads CASSQYPSLYPSNTGELFF. CDR3 DNA sequence: TGTGCCAGCAGCCAATATCCCAGCTTATACCCCTCGAACACCGGGGAGCTGTTTTTT.

A note on this clonotype: This may come from a read error, since a much larger clone is one base off. This rearrangement joins TRBV12-3 or TRBV12-4 to TRBJ2-1, with TRBD2 matching over 12 bases. The CDR3 runs to 15 residues. J gave up 2 bases and V 8 bases, and 4 bases lay outside the gene matches. The CDR3 protein is CASGRTSGTYNEQFF. Here the CDR3 DNA reads TGTGCCAGCGGTCGGACTAGCGGGACCTACAATGAGCAGTTCTTC.

This clonotype was seen at least ten times. The chain combines TRBV3-1 with TRBJ1-3; 9 bases line up with TRBD1. J lost 0 bases, V lost 4 bases, and 7 bases had no gene match. This CDR3 region has 17 residues. Germline V gives CDR1 LGHDT, CDR2 YNNKEL (reference sequence). DNA for the CDR3: TGTGCCAGCAGCCCGGGACAGGGCCTTCCCTCTGGAAACACCATATATTTT. Amino acids: CASSPGQGLPSGNTIYF.

This chain uses TRBV4-3 with TRBJ2-7; 11 nucleotides line up with TRBD1. Germline CDR1 is LGHNA and CDR2 is YSLEER. This CDR3 contains 15 residues. V lost 2 bases and J lost 4; bases outside the gene matches: 4. CDR3 bases: TGCGCCAGCAGCCAAACCGGGACAGGGGGATACGAGCAGTACTTC. It specifies CASSQTGTGGYEQYF.

The count of this clonotype is one. J is TRBJ2-2 and V is TRBV6-5; 7 nucleotides line up with TRBD1. The ends lost 2 bases at V and 5 bases at J; junction bases unmatched: 11. This CDR3 spans 17 amino acids. Per the germline V gene, CDR1 is MNHEY and CDR2 is SVGAGI. The CDR3 DNA sequence: TGTGCCAGCAGTTACCTGGGGACAGTCCTTAGGACCGGGGAGCTGTTTTTT. It is translated as CASSYLGTVLRTGELFF.

This clonotype was counted between two and nine times. CDR3 region: CATSVGYWEETQYF. CDR3 coding DNA: TGTGCCACCAGCGTCGGCTACTGGGAGGAGACCCAGTACTTC. This sequence joins TRBV15 and TRBJ2-5; a weak D match, TRBD2 (5 bases). The germline V and J ends were trimmed by 5 bases and 5 bases, with 15 bases remaining between them. The length of the CDR3 is 14 residues. CDR1 is LNHNV and CDR2 is YYDKDF in the germline V gene (reference sequence).

This clonotype was observed a handful of times. The chain employs TRBV12-3 or TRBV12-4 and TRBJ2-1, with 8 bases lining up with TRBD2. J gave up 0 bases and V 6 bases, and 4 bases lay outside the gene matches. The CDR3 length is 15 residues. As DNA, the CDR3 is TGTGCCAGCAGCCTTAGCGGGATCTCCTACAATGAGCAGTTCTTC. Translating it yields CASSLSGISYNEQFF.

This clonotype was seen ten or more times. The CDR3 DNA follows: TGTGCCAGCAGTTGGACAGGGGGTGAGACCCAGTACTTC. Its protein product is CASSWTGGETQYF. The V and J genes are TRBV12-3 or TRBV12-4 and TRBJ2-5; 10 bases are shared with TRBD1. V trimming: 4 bases; J trimming: 5 bases; junction bases outside the gene matches: 1. CDR3 length: 13 amino acids.

This clonotype was seen a handful of times. This chain connects TRBV20-1 to TRBJ2-7; the match to TRBD1 covers 11 bases. The CDR3 spans 14 residues. V shed 5 bases and J 3 bases; nucleotides not matched to a gene: 6. The germline CDR1 and CDR2 sequences are DFQATT and SNEGSKA (reference sequence). This chain's CDR3 is CSALAGTGGYEQYF. The CDR3 DNA is TGCAGTGCTCTCGCCGGGACAGGGGGCTACGAGCAGTACTTC.

The gene calls are TRBV13 and TRBJ2-1; D uncertain. Trimming stripped 2 bases from V and 10 bases from J, with 12 bases between. There are 13 residues in the CDR3. Germline assignment: CDR1 PRHDT and CDR2 FYEKMQ (reference sequence). The CDR3 protein is CASSLPSVEEQFF. The CDR3 DNA reads as TGTGCCAGCAGCTTACCCTCCGTCGAAGAGCAGTTCTTC.

V and J are TRBV4-2 and TRBJ2-5; tentative D call: TRBD2 (6 bases). The CDR3 has 15 amino acids. With 1 base removed from V and 1 base from J, the gap between germline ends came to 10 bases. CDR1 and CDR2 (germline): LGHNA, YNFKEQ. CDR3 protein: CASSQGFGGQETQYF. As DNA, the CDR3 is TGTGCCAGCAGCCAAGGGTTCGGGGGCCAAGAGACCCAGTACTTC.

The rearrangement links TRBV20-1 to TRBJ2-7, with TRBD2 matching over 8 bases. The CDR3 runs 14 residues. With V trimmed by 6 bases and J by 3 bases, 10 bases remained unmatched. The germline gives CDR1 DFQATT, CDR2 SNEGSKA (reference sequence). The CDR3 coding sequence is TGCAGTGCCGAAGCGGGAGCAGGTAGCTACGAGCAGTACTTC. Translated: CSAEAGAGSYEQYF.

The chain joins TRBV6-1 to TRBJ2-7, with D maybe TRBD1 (5 bases). This CDR3 is 15 amino acids long. Trimming shortened V by 6 bases and J by 3 bases, and 18 bases separated the two germline ends. CDR1 is MNHNS, CDR2 SASEGT, per germline. The CDR3 here is CASSETVLWRYEQYF. CDR3 DNA sequence: TGTGCCAGCAGCGAGACAGTGCTCTGGCGCTACGAGCAGTACTTC.

Only a few counts were recorded for this clonotype. The chain recombines TRBV7-8 with TRBJ2-1, with 10 bases matching TRBD1. This CDR3 contains 24 residues. V lost 7 bases to trimming and J lost 12 bases; unmatched junction nucleotides: 42. Germline V CDR1 and CDR2: SGHVS, FQNEAQ. CDR3 protein: CASTDWRWDRGCGELESVGTRQFF. The CDR3 DNA sequence: TGTGCCAGCACCGATTGGCGGTGGGACAGGGGCTGCGGAGAATTAGAGTCGGTAGGTACTCGGCAGTTCTTC.

This clonotype was seen only a few times. The chain recombines TRBV20-1 with TRBJ2-5; 11 positions agree with TRBD2. Germline values: CDR1 DFQATT, CDR2 SNEGSKA (reference sequence). V shed 7 bases, J shed 4 bases, and the junction held 8 bases outside the gene matches. This CDR3 has 14 amino acids. The DNA for the CDR3 is TGCAGTGGGGCGATAGCGGGAGGGTCAGAGACCCAGTACTTC. Encoded protein: CSGAIAGGSETQYF.

This clonotype has ten or more counts. V is TRBV12-3 or TRBV12-4 and J is TRBJ2-5; 11 nucleotides match TRBD2. After removal of 2 bases from V and 5 bases from J, the junction contained 7 bases not matched to a gene. This CDR3 has 16 amino acids. This CDR3 is CASSLSLAGGEETQYF. The CDR3 nucleotides read TGTGCCAGCAGTTTAAGCCTAGCGGGAGGAGAGGAGACCCAGTACTTC.

The V and J genes are TRBV4-1 and TRBJ2-3; no firm D call. The CDR3 length is 13 residues. Trimming cost V 3 bases and J 6 bases, with 10 bases left between them. Germline values: CDR1 MGHRA, CDR2 YSYEKL. The CDR3 is CASSQRLKDTQYF. The CDR3, as DNA: TGCGCCAGCAGCCAGAGGCTAAAGGATACGCAGTATTTT.

This sequence joins TRBV4-3 and TRBJ2-7, with D possibly being TRBD1 (5 bases). Trimming took 1 base from V and 3 from J, leaving 13 bases between them. The CDR3 totals 15 residues. Germline V gives CDR1 LGHNA, CDR2 YSLEER. The CDR3 nucleotides are TGCGCCAGCAGCCAAGTAAGTGCAGGGTACTACGAGCAGTACTTC. Protein: CASSQVSAGYYEQYF.

The CDR3 coding sequence is TGTGCCATCAGTGAATTTGAGCCTTTCCACTACAATGAGCAGTTCTTC. It is translated as CAISEFEPFHYNEQFF. This chain uses TRBV10-3 with TRBJ2-1; D is unresolved. CDR1 is ENHRY and CDR2 is SYGVKD in the germline V gene. The CDR3 contains 16 residues. Between the trimmed V and J ends, which lost 3 bases and 3 bases, there was a span of 15 bases.

This clonotype has more than one count but fewer than ten. J is TRBJ1-1 and V is TRBV5-6; 10 nucleotides line up with TRBD1. There are 16 residues in the CDR3. CDR1 and CDR2 from the germline V gene are SGHDT and YYEEEE. After removal of 0 bases from V and 0 bases from J, the junction contained 2 bases not matched to a gene. The CDR3 nucleotides are TGTGCCAGCAGCTTGGGACAGGGGGCGATGAACACTGAAGCTTTCTTT. Translated, it gives CASSLGQGAMNTEAFF.

Ten or more counts support this clonotype. The rearrangement uses TRBV10-3 and TRBJ2-3; 8 bases fit TRBD2. The V segment lost 6 bases and the J segment 6 bases; nucleotides outside the gene matches: 11. The V gene's germline CDR1 is ENHRY and CDR2 SYGVKD. The CDR3 covers 15 residues. CDR3 amino acids: CAIRTVLREGDTQYF. CDR3 coding DNA: TGTGCCATCAGGACAGTCTTACGGGAGGGTGATACGCAGTATTTT.

J is TRBJ2-2 and V is TRBV10-3; 8 bases match TRBD2. The CDR3 has 16 residues. V shed 2 bases, J shed 6 bases, and the junction held 8 bases outside the gene matches. CDR1 and CDR2 from the germline V gene are ENHRY and SYGVKD. The CDR3 nucleotides are TGTGCCATCAGTGAGACTCTAGCGGGTCGGTCCGGGGAGCTGTTTTTT. Translating it yields CAISETLAGRSGELFF.

V gene TRBV28 combines with J gene TRBJ2-1; D not resolved. Trimming cost V 4 bases and J 8 bases, with 9 bases left between them. Germline V gene lookup returns CDR1 MDHEN and CDR2 SYDVKM. The CDR3 is 12 residues long. For the CDR3, the DNA is TGTGCCAGCAGTTATCGGTCCGATGAGCAGTTCTTC. Residues: CASSYRSDEQFF.